These T cell receptor beta chains were read from a single sample in a study of cytomegalovirus exposure and HLA in healthy donors. Sequenced by immunoSEQ multiplex PCR; TCRdb stores in-frame clones only, minus some. The sample shows roughly 140,000 clones, roughly 80% of them seen only once. Sequenced input: PBMCs. The receptors shown here come from a male donor in good health and CMV-seronegative. Both conserved end residues are part of each CDR3. The D gene is left open where the match is weak. Clone size is given for some rows only: seen once, a few or many times, or a class if the clone is expanded.

.	TRBV6-1	TRBJ2-1	.	TGTGCCAGCAGCCACAGCTCCTACAATGAGCAGTTCTTC	CASSHSSYNEQFF
.	TRBV4-1	TRBJ1-2	.	TGCGCCAGCAGCCAAGGGCGGAGTAACTATGGCTACACCTTC	CASSQGRSNYGYTF
.	TRBV23-1	TRBJ1-1	.	TGCGCCAGCACTCATAGGCTCCGGGACACTGAAGCTTTCTTT	CASTHRLRDTEAFF
.	TRBV2	TRBJ1-4	.	TGTGCCAGCCGCTTGACAGTCGCAACTAATGAAAAACTGTTTTTT	CASRLTVATNEKLFF
.	TRBV6-5	TRBJ1-1	TRBD1	TGTGCCAGCCCAGGAATACAGGGGGCTGGGGCTGAAGCTTTCTTT	CASPGIQGAGAEAFF
.	TRBV2	TRBJ2-7	TRBD2	TGTGCCAGCAGTGAATTGCGGGGAGGGAACTTC	CASSELRGGNF
.	TRBV25-1	TRBJ1-1	.	TGTGCCAGCAGTGAATTGGGAGGGGACGATACTGAAGCTTTCTTT	CASSELGGDDTEAFF
.	TRBV9	TRBJ1-4	.	TGTGCCAGCAGCGTAGGGGGCTCCTCTAATGAAAAACTGTTTTTT	CASSVGGSSNEKLFF
.	TRBV2	TRBJ2-3	TRBD2	TGTGCCAGCAGTGTATGGGGAGCGGGAGACGGAGATACGCAGTATTTT	CASSVWGAGDGDTQYF
.	TRBV2	TRBJ1-1	TRBD1	TGTGCCAGCAGTGAGGACAGGGGGCTGGGGACTGAAGCTTTCTTT	CASSEDRGLGTEAFF
.	TRBV14	TRBJ2-5	.	TGTGCCAGCAGCCGCTACAGAGATCTAAGTACCCAGTACTTC	CASSRYRDLSTQYF
.	TRBV9	TRBJ1-1	.	TGTGCCAGCAGCCCCCGGACAGCGGGGTTTGACGCTTTCTTT	CASSPRTAGFDAFF
.	TRBV27	TRBJ1-2	.	TGTGCCAGCAGTTTAGTCGGGGGAGCTAACTATGGCTACACCTTC	CASSLVGGANYGYTF
.	TRBV6-1	TRBJ1-2	TRBD1	TGTGCCAGCAGCGCCAGGGGGCAGCTCTATGGCTACACCTTC	CASSARGQLYGYTF
once	TRBV13	TRBJ2-3	.	TGTGCCAGCAGCTTAGCAGGCCTAGCGCTCGCTGCTAGCACAGATACGCAGTATTTT	CASSLAGLALAASTDTQYF
once	TRBV18	TRBJ2-1	.	TGTGCCAGCTCACCACCAACCAGGGCGGATGAGCAGTTCTTC	CASSPPTRADEQFF
.	TRBV4-1	TRBJ2-3	.	TGCGCCAGCAGCCAAGTCCCCCCTCCGGTGACTAGCACAGATACGCAGTATTTT	CASSQVPPPVTSTDTQYF
.	TRBV18	TRBJ1-5	TRBD1	TGTGCCAGCTCACCCAGTGACAGGGGGGTTCAGCCCCAGCATTTT	CASSPSDRGVQPQHF
.	TRBV7-6	TRBJ1-4	TRBD1	TGTGCCAGCAGCCCCCGGACAGGGGGGAATGAAAAACTGTTTTTT	CASSPRTGGNEKLFF
.	TRBV2	TRBJ2-1	TRBD2	TGTGCCAGCAGTGAAGGTCTAGCGGCCGTTGGGGACAATGAGCAGTTCTTC	CASSEGLAAVGDNEQFF
.	TRBV28	TRBJ2-7	TRBD2	TGTGCCAGCAGTTTCGGTTTAGCGGGAGGGCCCTTCGAGCAGTACTTC	CASSFGLAGGPFEQYF
.	TRBV7-9	TRBJ2-1	.	TGTTCCAGCAGCTTAGGGGTCAGCGGAGCTACCTACAATGAGCAGTTCTTC	CSSSLGVSGATYNEQFF
.	TRBV6-1	TRBJ2-7	TRBD1	TGTGCCAGCACGATTGCGCAGGGGGCAGGAGAGCAGTACTTC	CASTIAQGAGEQYF
.	TRBV19	TRBJ2-4	.	TGTGCCAGTAGAGATACTACCGCCAAAAACATTCAGTACTTC	CASRDTTAKNIQYF
.	TRBV9	TRBJ2-3	TRBD1	TGTGCCAGCAGCGTCCACCAGGGGGCGAAAGCAGATACGCAGTATTTT	CASSVHQGAKADTQYF
.	TRBV7-3	TRBJ1-1	TRBD1	TGTGCCAGCAGCCTAGGAGGGACAGGAACCATGAACACTGAAGCTTTCTTT	CASSLGGTGTMNTEAFF
.	TRBV6-4	TRBJ1-2	.	TGTGCCAGCACCCCGACGGGGAGGGCGCCAAGTGGCTACACCTTC	CASTPTGRAPSGYTF
few	TRBV15	TRBJ2-7	.	TGTGCCACCAGCACCTACCGGACAAGCTCCTACGAGCAGTACTTC	CATSTYRTSSYEQYF
.	TRBV13	TRBJ2-1	TRBD2	TGTGCCAGCAGCTCGAAGGGACTAGCGGGGGGGCCGGGTTCCTACAATGAGCAGTTCTTC	CASSSKGLAGGPGSYNEQFF
.	TRBV13	TRBJ2-2	TRBD2	TGTGCCAGCAGCTTAGTAGGGAGGGACACCGGGGAGCTGTTTTTT	CASSLVGRDTGELFF
few	TRBV28	TRBJ1-1	TRBD1	TGTGCCAGTCCGCCGACAGGGGCTTCCACTGAAGCTTTCTTT	CASPPTGASTEAFF
.	TRBV7-8	TRBJ1-2	TRBD1	TGTGCCAGCAGCTTAGAGGCAGGGGGTGGCTATGGCTACACCTTC	CASSLEAGGGYGYTF
few	TRBV4-3	TRBJ1-1	TRBD1	TGCGCCAGCAGCAGCCCCGGACAGGGTAGCACTGAAGCTTTCTTT	CASSSPGQGSTEAFF
.	TRBV4-2	TRBJ2-1	TRBD2	TGTGCCAGCAGATGGGAGGGTAGCAATGAGCAGTTCTTC	CASRWEGSNEQFF
.	TRBV5-4	TRBJ2-6	.	TGTGCCAGCAGCTTAGATAGCTCTGGGGCCAACGTCCTGACTTTC	CASSLDSSGANVLTF
few	TRBV7-3	TRBJ2-1	TRBD2	TGTGCCAGCAGCTCAGCGGGGGGGCAGTTGGATGAGCAGTTCTTC	CASSSAGGQLDEQFF
.	TRBV2	TRBJ2-1	.	TGTGCCAGCAGGGGAGTTAATGAGCAGTTCTTC	CASRGVNEQFF
.	TRBV7-9	TRBJ1-2	.	TGTGCCAGCAGCTTAGCGGACAGCCCTAACTATGGCTACACCTTC	CASSLADSPNYGYTF
few	TRBV4-2	TRBJ2-1	TRBD1	TGTGCCAGCAGCCAAGCGACAGGGTTTTCGCCAGGGGATGAGCAGTTCTTC	CASSQATGFSPGDEQFF
.	TRBV28	TRBJ1-6	TRBD1	TGTGCCAGCAGCGGGACAGGGGCATCCTATAATTCACCCCTCCACTTT	CASSGTGASYNSPLHF
.	TRBV7-9	TRBJ1-4	.	TGTGCCAGCACCCGGGCGGCAGGGGTTACAGAAAATGAAAAACTGTTTTTT	CASTRAAGVTENEKLFF
once	TRBV29-1	TRBJ2-7	.	TGCAGCGTTGGGGGACCAGGAGGGTTCTCCTACGAGCAGTACTTC	CSVGGPGGFSYEQYF
.	TRBV2	TRBJ2-2	TRBD1	TGTGCCATCAATGCAGGGGGCTTCGCGAACACCGGGGAGCTGTTTTTT	CAINAGGFANTGELFF
.	TRBV30	TRBJ2-5	TRBD1	TGTGCCTGGAGTGTAGGCAGGGGGCGAGAGACCCAGTACTTC	CAWSVGRGRETQYF
.	TRBV11-2	TRBJ2-7	TRBD1	TGTGCCAGCAGCTTAATACCGGGACAGGGGTACGAGCAGTACTTC	CASSLIPGQGYEQYF
.	TRBV7-2	TRBJ2-2	.	TGTGCCAGCAGCCTCCAAGCGGTCGACACCGGGGAGCTGTTTTTT	CASSLQAVDTGELFF
once	TRBV6-5	TRBJ2-1	.	TGTGCCAGCAGGCTACAGGGTTGGGACAATGAGCAGTTCTTC	CASRLQGWDNEQFF
.	TRBV10-3	TRBJ2-7	TRBD2	TGTGCCATCAGCCCTTCGGGGGGGCCTCTCTCCTACGAGCAGTACTTC	CAISPSGGPLSYEQYF
.	TRBV4-1	TRBJ2-5	TRBD2	TGCGCCAGCAGCCGGGGTAGCGGGGGGGCCTTTCCAGAGACCCAGTACTTC	CASSRGSGGAFPETQYF
.	TRBV7-2	TRBJ2-5	.	TGTGCCAGCACCTCCGGACGGGGAGGACGCGAGACCCAGTACTTC	CASTSGRGGRETQYF
.	TRBV28	TRBJ2-3	.	TGTGCCAGCAGTCCACCCCTAGCTAGCACAGATACGCAGTATTTT	CASSPPLASTDTQYF
.	TRBV4-3	TRBJ2-1	TRBD2	TGCGCCAGCAGCCAAGATCCCCAGCGGGACCTTGGGCAGTTCTTC	CASSQDPQRDLGQFF
.	TRBV6-1	TRBJ1-1	.	TGTGCCAGCAGTGAAGGTCCGGGGGGCAATGCTTTCTTT	CASSEGPGGNAFF